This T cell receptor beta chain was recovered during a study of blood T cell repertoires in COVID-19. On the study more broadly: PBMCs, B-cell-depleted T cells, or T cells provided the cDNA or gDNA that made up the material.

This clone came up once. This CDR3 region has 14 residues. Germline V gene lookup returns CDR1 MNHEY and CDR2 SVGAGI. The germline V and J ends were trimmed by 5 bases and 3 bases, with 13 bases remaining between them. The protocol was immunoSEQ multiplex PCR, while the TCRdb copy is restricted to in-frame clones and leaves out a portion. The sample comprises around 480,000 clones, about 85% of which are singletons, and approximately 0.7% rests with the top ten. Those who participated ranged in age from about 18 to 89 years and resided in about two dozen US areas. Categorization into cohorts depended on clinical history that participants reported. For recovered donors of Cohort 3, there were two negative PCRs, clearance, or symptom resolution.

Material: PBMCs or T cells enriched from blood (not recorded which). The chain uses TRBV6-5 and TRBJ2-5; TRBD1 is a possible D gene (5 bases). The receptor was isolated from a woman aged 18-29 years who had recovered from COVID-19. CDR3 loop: CASSSNRIEETQYF. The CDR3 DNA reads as TGTGCCAGCAGTAGCAACAGGATTGAAGAGACCCAGTACTTC.